Listed below are T cell receptor beta chains from one sample, sequenced in a study of OX40 agonist ivuxolimab in advanced cancers. Profiling relied on immunoSEQ multiplex PCR, and the TCRdb table lists in-frame clones only, not all of them. Among fewer than 90,000 clones listed, around 86% were seen once. This material consisted of CD4+ or CD8+ T cells sorted from blood, taken in a trial of the OX40 agonist ivuxolimab. The receptors derive from an adult with an advanced solid tumor such as melanoma, head and neck, liver or kidney cancer. Each CDR3 is given without its conserved first and last residue. Each record gives: clone size, V gene, CDR3 length, CDR3 protein. Rows give clone size only sometimes, using once, few, many, or a class for an expanded clone.

.	TRBV5-1	11	ASSRGITDTQY
.	TRBV4-2	16	ASSQDLQGGESQETQY
.	TRBV5-5	10	ASSHRGYGYT
.	TRBV7-2	14	ASSLPLRASTDTQY
once	TRBV4-3	13	ASSQGALINYGYT
.	TRBV5-1	13	ASSTDRSGTGELF
.	TRBV6-1	12	ASSEWGLGQPQH
.	TRBV19	10	ASNTGANVLT
.	TRBV9	11	ASSVNYNSPLH
.	TRBV7-6	13	ASSPTGTNTGELF
few	TRBV28	12	ATLPGLVTDTQY
.	TRBV4-1	13	ASSQDSQGWQPQH
.	TRBV6-5	13	ASSYGILRGYEQY
once	TRBV6-1	13	ASSGRQGVLEKLF
.	TRBV7-2	12	ASFDGSASTEAF
.	TRBV29-1	12	SVEASGGADTQY
.	TRBV5-5	12	ASSFAVSGNTIY
.	TRBV12-5	10	ASGSGNQPQH
.	TRBV11-2	11	ASSLDRVQPQH
few	TRBV19	13	ASRDRLRTNTEAF
.	TRBV30	14	AWSQGATLLNYGYT
once	TRBV19	12	ASSIGDTGNTIY
.	TRBV18	12	ASSPPGSRDGYT
.	TRBV19	12	ASTSVWGDYGYT
.	TRBV28	11	ASSPQYKETQY
.	TRBV11-2	14	ASSLTGTGGLYGYT
.	TRBV29-1	11	SVGTGGRYEQY
.	TRBV4-3	11	ASSQDHGQPQH
.	TRBV7-9	9	ASSTYNEQF
.	TRBV18	12	ASSPGLAGETQY
.	TRBV5-4	16	ASSLSFGSMGYNSPLH
.	TRBV5-4	12	ASSGASPGTEAF
.	TRBV6-5	13	ASSSGQSSTGELF
.	TRBV5-4	12	ASSPGGHTDTQY
.	TRBV4-3	14	ASSQDPAGPQETQY
once	TRBV27	13	ASSLEGRNTGELF
.	TRBV18	11	ASSATGGHEQY
.	TRBV29-1	11	SVRVSSNQPQH
once	TRBV5-4	11	ASSLALFSEQF
.	TRBV11-1	12	ASSFPGGLETQY
.	TRBV18	10	ASSPGLAEAF
.	TRBV27	11	ASRAGWSTEAF
.	TRBV2	11	ASRDREATEAF
.	TRBV19	13	ASSIYPGSNSPLH
.	TRBV5-1	13	ASSLTGGRRYEQY